This is a list of T cell receptor beta chains from one sample in a study of T cell changes during pregnancy in multiple sclerosis. This table comes from immunoSEQ multiplex PCR, and its TCRdb copy is limited to in-frame clones, with some not included. The sample consists of roughly 28,000 clones, around nine tenths of them appearing once. Sequences were derived from CD8+ T cells from peripheral blood mononuclear cells, sampled before pregnancy. All receptors come from a female donor with multiple sclerosis, enrolled in a pregnancy study. Each CDR3 is given with its conserved first and last residue. The order of the fields is J gene, V gene, D gene, clone size, CDR3 protein, CDR3 DNA. D genes are given only for firm matches. Clone sizes are given selectively: once, few, many, or a class where the clone is expanded.

TRBJ2-1 TRBV27 NA NA CASRTLGGASYNEQFF TGTGCCAGCAGGACCCTAGGGGGGGCGTCCTACAATGAGCAGTTCTTC
TRBJ2-7 TRBV7-2 NA NA CASSSFYSYEQYF TGTGCCAGCAGCTCCTTCTACTCCTACGAGCAGTACTTC
TRBJ2-7 TRBV7-9 NA once CASTPPFVGLGGEQYF TGTGCCAGCACCCCTCCCTTCGTCGGGCTTGGGGGGGAGCAGTACTTC
TRBJ1-3 TRBV4-2 NA NA CASSQMIQKPTGNTIYF TGTGCCAGCAGCCAAATGATACAGAAGCCTACTGGAAACACCATATATTTT
TRBJ1-2 TRBV30 NA once CAWSVTNYGYTF TGTGCCTGGAGTGTAACAAACTATGGCTACACCTTC
TRBJ1-5 TRBV7-9 NA NA CASSLGDYSNQPQHF TGTGCCAGCAGCTTGGGGGACTATAGCAATCAGCCCCAGCATTTT
TRBJ1-2 TRBV2 NA NA CASKGDRDGYTF TGTGCCAGCAAGGGAGACCGGGATGGCTACACCTTC
TRBJ2-1 TRBV6-1 NA NA CASAGSGTYNEQFF TGTGCCAGCGCGGGGTCTGGGACCTACAATGAGCAGTTCTTC
TRBJ2-7 TRBV27 NA NA CASRGEQGLGEQYF TGTGCCAGCAGGGGAGAACAGGGATTAGGGGAGCAGTACTTC
TRBJ2-5 TRBV9 TRBD2 NA CASSVGLAGIKETQYF TGTGCCAGCAGCGTAGGTTTAGCGGGCATAAAAGAGACCCAGTACTTC
TRBJ1-2 TRBV28 TRBD1 once CASSQEWDRVDSLYGYTF TGTGCCAGCAGCCAGGAATGGGACAGGGTCGATAGTTTGTATGGCTACACCTTC
TRBJ1-1 TRBV7-9 NA few CASRDRTGMNTEAFF TGTGCCAGCAGGGACCGGACGGGAATGAACACTGAAGCTTTCTTT
TRBJ1-1 TRBV29-1 NA medium-sized CSVGGQEAFF TGCAGCGTTGGAGGGCAGGAAGCTTTCTTT
TRBJ1-2 TRBV27 TRBD1 NA CASRDRGGGYTF TGTGCCAGCCGGGACAGGGGGGGTGGCTACACCTTC
TRBJ2-7 TRBV15 TRBD1 NA CATAGDRAHEQYF TGTGCCACCGCTGGGGACAGGGCTCACGAGCAGTACTTC
TRBJ1-1 TRBV19 NA once CASSIGMNTEAFF TGTGCCAGTAGTATAGGTATGAACACTGAAGCTTTCTTT
TRBJ2-2 TRBV10-1 NA NA CASTQHGTGELFF TGCGCCAGCACCCAGCACGGGACCGGGGAGCTGTTTTTT
TRBJ2-1 TRBV7-9 NA once CASSLDIYARFF TGTGCCAGCAGCTTGGACATTTATGCAAGGTTCTTC
TRBJ2-7 TRBV27 NA NA CASSPLSVTGFTYEQYF TGTGCCAGCAGTCCACTTTCGGTAACAGGGTTCACCTACGAGCAGTACTTC
TRBJ2-1 TRBV7-3 NA NA CASSLSAYNEQFF TGTGCCAGCAGCTTATCGGCCTACAATGAGCAGTTCTTC
TRBJ1-1 TRBV4-1 TRBD1 NA CASSQGQGEDEAFF TGCGCCAGCAGCCAAGGGCAGGGGGAAGATGAAGCTTTCTTT
TRBJ1-1 TRBV5-4 NA NA CASSLEGRDTEAFF TGTGCCAGCAGCTTGGAAGGGAGAGACACTGAAGCTTTCTTT
TRBJ1-4 TRBV9 NA once CASSIGSITNEKLFF TGTGCCAGCAGCATCGGGAGTATAACTAATGAAAAACTGTTTTTT
TRBJ1-3 TRBV29-1 NA NA CSVEALESSGNTIYF TGCAGCGTTGAAGCACTGGAGAGCTCTGGAAACACCATATATTTT
TRBJ2-1 TRBV7-9 TRBD2 few CASSPSSGSSINEQFF TGTGCCAGCAGCCCGTCTAGCGGGAGTAGTATCAATGAGCAGTTCTTC
TRBJ2-5 TRBV28 NA NA CASSGRKMTQETQYF TGTGCCAGCTCAGGGAGGAAAATGACTCAAGAGACCCAGTACTTC
TRBJ2-7 TRBV7-9 TRBD1 NA CASSLATGATLYEQYF TGTGCCAGCAGCTTAGCGACAGGGGCTACCCTCTACGAGCAGTATTTC
TRBJ2-3 TRBV5-4 TRBD2 NA CASSLWPGGGAAKDTQYF TGTGCCAGCAGCTTGTGGCCGGGAGGGGGAGCGGCCAAAGATACGCAGTATTTT
TRBJ1-1 TRBV5-1 NA once CASSLAGGDTAFF TGCGCCAGCAGCTTGGCCGGGGGGGACACGGCTTTCTTT
TRBJ2-3 TRBV15 NA NA CATSLYRGANTQYF TGTGCCACCAGCCTCTACCGGGGGGCCAATACGCAGTATTTT
TRBJ2-1 TRBV19 NA NA CASSPAGLDNEQFF TGTGCCAGTAGTCCGGCGGGTCTGGACAATGAGCAGTTCTTC
TRBJ2-1 TRBV15 TRBD1 NA CATSRADREDEQFF TGTGCCACCAGCAGAGCGGACAGGGAGGATGAGCAGTTCTTC
TRBJ1-5 TRBV6-5 TRBD1 NA CATRPQGAGNQPQHF TGTGCCACCAGACCCCAGGGGGCTGGGAATCAGCCCCAGCATTTT
TRBJ1-1 TRBV7-9 NA NA CASSRISDRFEEAFF TGTGCCAGCAGCCGGATATCTGACAGGTTCGAGGAGGCTTTCTTT
TRBJ2-1 TRBV7-6 NA NA CASSLRLAGADGSYNEQFF TGTGCCAGCAGCTTAAGGCTGGCGGGGGCCGATGGCTCCTACAATGAGCAGTTCTTC
TRBJ2-3 TRBV27 TRBD2 NA CASSPGTSGRTDTQYF TGTGCCAGCAGTCCCGGGACTAGCGGCCGCACAGATACGCAGTATTTT
TRBJ2-7 TRBV7-8 NA NA CASSLAGSSYEQYF TGTGCCAGCAGCTTAGCTGGCAGCTCCTACGAGCAGTACTTC
TRBJ2-3 TRBV6-6 NA NA CASSYSIGGSTDTQYF TGTGCCAGCAGTTACTCGATAGGGGGTAGCACAGATACGCAGTATTTT
TRBJ2-2 TRBV6-1 TRBD1 NA CASRGQGDTGELFF TGTGCCAGCAGAGGACAGGGCGACACCGGGGAGCTGTTTTTT
TRBJ2-7 TRBV28 TRBD2 NA CASSLISGRGFYEQYF TGTGCCAGCAGTTTAATTAGCGGGAGGGGGTTTTACGAGCAGTACTTC